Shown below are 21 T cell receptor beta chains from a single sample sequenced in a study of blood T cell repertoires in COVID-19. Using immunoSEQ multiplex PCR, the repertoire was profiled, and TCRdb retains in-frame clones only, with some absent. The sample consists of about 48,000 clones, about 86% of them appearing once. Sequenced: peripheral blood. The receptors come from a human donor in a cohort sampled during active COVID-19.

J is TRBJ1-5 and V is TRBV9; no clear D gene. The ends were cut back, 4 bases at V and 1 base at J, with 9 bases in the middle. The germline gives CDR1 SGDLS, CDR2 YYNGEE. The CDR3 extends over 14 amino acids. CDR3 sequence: CASSLGASNQPQHF. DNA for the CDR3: TGTGCCAGCAGCCTCGGAGCCAGCAATCAGCCCCAGCATTTT. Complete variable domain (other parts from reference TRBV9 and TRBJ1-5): DSGVTQTPKHLITATGQRVTLRCSPRSGDLSVYWYQQSLDQGLQFLIQYYNGEERAKGNILERFSAQQFPDLHSELNLSSLELGDSALYFCASSLGASNQPQHFGDGTRLSIL.

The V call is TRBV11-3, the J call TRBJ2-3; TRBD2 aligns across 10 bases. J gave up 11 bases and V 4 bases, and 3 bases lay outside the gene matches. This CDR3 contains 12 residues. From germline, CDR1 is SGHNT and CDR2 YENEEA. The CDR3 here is CASSSGLAEQYF. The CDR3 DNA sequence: TGTGCCAGCAGCTCCGGACTAGCGGAGCAGTATTTT.

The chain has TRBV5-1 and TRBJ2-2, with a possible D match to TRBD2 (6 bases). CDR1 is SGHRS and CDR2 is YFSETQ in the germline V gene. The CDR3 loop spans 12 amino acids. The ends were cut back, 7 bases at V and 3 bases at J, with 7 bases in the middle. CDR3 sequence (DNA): TGCGCCAGCCGCGGGGACACCGGGGAGCTGTTTTTT. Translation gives CASRGDTGELFF.

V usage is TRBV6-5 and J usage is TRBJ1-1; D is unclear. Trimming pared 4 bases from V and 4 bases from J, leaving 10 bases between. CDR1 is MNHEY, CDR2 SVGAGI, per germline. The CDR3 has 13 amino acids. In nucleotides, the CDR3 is TGTGCCAGCAGTTCAGCAGGTACCACTGAAGCTTTCTTT. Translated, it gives CASSSAGTTEAFF.

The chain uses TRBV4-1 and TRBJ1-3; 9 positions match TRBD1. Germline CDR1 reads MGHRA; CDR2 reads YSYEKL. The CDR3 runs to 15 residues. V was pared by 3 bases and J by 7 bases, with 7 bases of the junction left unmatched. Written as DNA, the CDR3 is TGCGCCAGCAGCCAGCTCGGGACAGGGTGGAACACCATATATTTT. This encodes CASSQLGTGWNTIYF.

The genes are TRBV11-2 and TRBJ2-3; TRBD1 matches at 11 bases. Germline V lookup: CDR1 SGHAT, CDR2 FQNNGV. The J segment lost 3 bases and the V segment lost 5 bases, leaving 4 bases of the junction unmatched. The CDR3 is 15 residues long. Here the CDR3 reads CASSHGTGGTDTQYF. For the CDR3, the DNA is TGTGCCAGCAGCCACGGGACAGGGGGAACAGATACGCAGTATTTT.

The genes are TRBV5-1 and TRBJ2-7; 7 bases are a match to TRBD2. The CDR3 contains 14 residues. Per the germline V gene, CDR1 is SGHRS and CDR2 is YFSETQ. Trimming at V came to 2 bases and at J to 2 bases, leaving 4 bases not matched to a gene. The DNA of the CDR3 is TGCGCCAGCAGCTTATCTAGCGGAACCTACGAGCAGTACTTC. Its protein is CASSLSSGTYEQYF.

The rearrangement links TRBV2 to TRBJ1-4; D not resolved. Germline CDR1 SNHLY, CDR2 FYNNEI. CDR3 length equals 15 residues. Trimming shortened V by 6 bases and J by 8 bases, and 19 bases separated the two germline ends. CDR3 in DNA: TGTGCCAGCAGCCTAAGCCCCCCGGGGAACGAAAAACTGTTTTTT. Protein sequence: CASSLSPPGNEKLFF.

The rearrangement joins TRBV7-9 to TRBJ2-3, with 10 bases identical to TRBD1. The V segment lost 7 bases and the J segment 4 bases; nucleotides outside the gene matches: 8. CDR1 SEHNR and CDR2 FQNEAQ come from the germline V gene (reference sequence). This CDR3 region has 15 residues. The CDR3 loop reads CASNSGQGLADTQYF. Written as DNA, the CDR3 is TGTGCCAGCAATTCGGGACAGGGGTTGGCAGATACGCAGTATTTT.

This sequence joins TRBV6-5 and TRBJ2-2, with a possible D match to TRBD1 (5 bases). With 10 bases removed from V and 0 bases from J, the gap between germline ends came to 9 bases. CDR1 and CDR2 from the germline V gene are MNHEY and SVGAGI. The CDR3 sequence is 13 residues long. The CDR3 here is CATRQTNTGELFF. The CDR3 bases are TGTGCCACAAGACAGACGAACACCGGGGAGCTGTTTTTT.

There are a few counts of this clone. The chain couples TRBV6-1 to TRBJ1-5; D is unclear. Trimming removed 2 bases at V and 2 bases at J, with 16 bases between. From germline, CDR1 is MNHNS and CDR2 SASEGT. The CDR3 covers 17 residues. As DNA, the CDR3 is TGTGCCAGCAGTGAATATGGCGCAGGCTTTGGCAATCAGCCCCAGCATTTT. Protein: CASSEYGAGFGNQPQHF.

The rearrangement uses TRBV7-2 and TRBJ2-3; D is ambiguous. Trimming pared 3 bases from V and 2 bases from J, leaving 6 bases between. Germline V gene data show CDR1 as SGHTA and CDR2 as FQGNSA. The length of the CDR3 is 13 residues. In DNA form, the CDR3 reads TGTGCCAGCAGCTTTCAGTTCACAGATACGCAGTATTTT. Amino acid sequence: CASSFQFTDTQYF.

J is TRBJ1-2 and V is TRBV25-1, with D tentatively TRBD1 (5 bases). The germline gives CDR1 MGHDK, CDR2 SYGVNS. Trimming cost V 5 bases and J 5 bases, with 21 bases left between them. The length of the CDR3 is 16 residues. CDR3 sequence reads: CASSNSQGRSPYGYTF. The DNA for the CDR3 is TGTGCCAGCAGTAATTCCCAGGGCCGATCACCTTATGGCTACACCTTC.

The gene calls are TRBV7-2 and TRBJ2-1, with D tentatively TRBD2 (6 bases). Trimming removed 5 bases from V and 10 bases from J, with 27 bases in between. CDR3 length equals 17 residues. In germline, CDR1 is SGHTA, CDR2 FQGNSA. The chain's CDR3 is CASSPSPPGGNLIEQFF. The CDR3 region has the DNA TGTGCCAGCAGCCCAAGTCCCCCCGGGGGTAATTTGATCGAGCAGTTCTTC.

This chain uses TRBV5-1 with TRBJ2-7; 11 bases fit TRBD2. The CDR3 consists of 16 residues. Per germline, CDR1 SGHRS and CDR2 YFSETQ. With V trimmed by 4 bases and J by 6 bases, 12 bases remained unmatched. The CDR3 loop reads CASSTLSGGAVLEQYF. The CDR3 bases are TGCGCCAGCAGCACCCTTAGCGGGGGGGCCGTTCTCGAGCAGTACTTC.

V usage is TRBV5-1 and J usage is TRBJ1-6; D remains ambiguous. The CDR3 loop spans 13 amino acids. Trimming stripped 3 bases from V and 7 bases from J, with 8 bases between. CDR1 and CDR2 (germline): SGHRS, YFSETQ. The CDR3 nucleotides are TGCGCCAGCAGCTCTAGTTCCAATTCACCCCTCCACTTT. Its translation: CASSSSSNSPLHF.

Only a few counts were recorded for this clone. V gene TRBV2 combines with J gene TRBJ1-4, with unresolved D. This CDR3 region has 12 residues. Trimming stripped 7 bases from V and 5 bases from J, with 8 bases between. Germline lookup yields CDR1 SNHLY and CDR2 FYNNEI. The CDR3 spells CASKLQNEKLFF. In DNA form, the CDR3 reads TGTGCCAGCAAATTGCAGAATGAAAAACTGTTTTTT.

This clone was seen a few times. The CDR3 loop reads CASSLRTDNSYEQYF. The CDR3 DNA is TGTGCCAGCAGCTTAAGGACAGATAATTCCTACGAGCAGTACTTC. V gene TRBV7-6 combines with J gene TRBJ2-7, with D possibly matching TRBD1 (6 bases). The CDR3 spans 15 residues. V lost 2 bases, J lost 1 base, and 12 bases lay in between. CDR1 and CDR2 from the germline V gene are SGHVS and FNYEAQ.

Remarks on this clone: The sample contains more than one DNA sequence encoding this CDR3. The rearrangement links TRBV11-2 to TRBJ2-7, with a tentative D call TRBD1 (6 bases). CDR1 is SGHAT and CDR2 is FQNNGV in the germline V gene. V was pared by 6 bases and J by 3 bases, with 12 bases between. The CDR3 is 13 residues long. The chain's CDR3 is CASSRDRLYEQYF. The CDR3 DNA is TGTGCCAGCAGTCGAGACAGGCTCTACGAGCAGTACTTC.

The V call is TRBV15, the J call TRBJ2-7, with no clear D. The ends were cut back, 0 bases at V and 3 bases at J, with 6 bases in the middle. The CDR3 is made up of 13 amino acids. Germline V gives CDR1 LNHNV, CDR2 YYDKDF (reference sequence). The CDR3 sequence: CATSRDLLYEQYF. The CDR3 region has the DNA TGTGCCACCAGCAGAGATCTCCTCTACGAGCAGTACTTC.

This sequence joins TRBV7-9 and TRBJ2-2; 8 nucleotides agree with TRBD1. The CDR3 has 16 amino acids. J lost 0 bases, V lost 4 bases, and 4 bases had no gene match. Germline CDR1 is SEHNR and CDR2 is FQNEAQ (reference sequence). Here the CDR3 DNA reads TGTGCCAGCAGCTACGGACAGGGAACGAACACCGGGGAGCTGTTTTTT. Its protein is CASSYGQGTNTGELFF. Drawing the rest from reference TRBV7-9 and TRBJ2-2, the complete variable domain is DTGVSQNPRHKITKRGQNVTFRCDPISEHNRLYWYRQTLGQGPEFLTYFQNEAQLEKSRLLSDRFSAERPKGSFSTLEIQRTEQGDSAMYLCASSYGQGTNTGELFFGEGSRLTVL.